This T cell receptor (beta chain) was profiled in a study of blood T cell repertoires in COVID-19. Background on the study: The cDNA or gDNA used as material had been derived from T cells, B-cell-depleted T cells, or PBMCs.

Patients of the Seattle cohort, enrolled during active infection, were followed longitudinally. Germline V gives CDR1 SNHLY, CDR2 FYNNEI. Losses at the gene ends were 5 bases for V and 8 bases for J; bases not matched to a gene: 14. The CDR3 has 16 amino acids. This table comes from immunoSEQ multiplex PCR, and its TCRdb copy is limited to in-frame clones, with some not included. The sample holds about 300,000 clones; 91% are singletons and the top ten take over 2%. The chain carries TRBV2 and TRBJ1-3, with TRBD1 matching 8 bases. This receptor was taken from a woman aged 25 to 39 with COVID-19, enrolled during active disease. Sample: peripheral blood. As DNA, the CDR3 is TGTGCCAGCAGTCCCATCCCCGGGACAGGAGGAGACACCATATATTTT. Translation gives CASSPIPGTGGDTIYF.